The 21 T cell receptor beta chains presented below share a single source sample, sequenced in a study of blood T cells in healthy people across ages (dated by TCRdb to between 2015 and 2017). Libraries were built with 5' RACE. The instrument given in TCRdb is Illumina HiSeq 2500. A second PCR of roughly 7 to 12 cycles was run with a J-beta primer mix and a sample-barcoded 5' primer. TCRdb reprocessing: public reads trimmed at Q25 with fastp, clones called with MiXCR, in-frame beta chains kept. Records with the same CDR3 protein are collapsed into one entry carrying the most frequent genes and DNA. Across this sample there are roughly 1.7 million distinct CDR3 sequences, with 34% seen only once. The ten top clones hold 10% to 12% of the sample. The sequencing input was blood. Receptors originate from a woman in her 30s in good health.

The CDR3 coding sequence is TGCGCCAGCAGCAGACCTCAGGCGGGAGGGGCCAATGAGCAGTTCTTC. Residues: CASSRPQAGGANEQFF. The rearrangement uses TRBV5-1 and TRBJ2-1, with 9 bases that match TRBD2. The trim removed 4 bases at V and 6 bases at J, leaving 11 bases unmatched. The CDR3 is made up of 16 amino acids. The germline V gene encodes CDR1 SGHRS and CDR2 YFSETQ. Variable domain in full (rest from reference TRBV5-1 and TRBJ2-1): KAGVTQTPRYLIKTRGQQVTLSCSPISGHRSVSWYQQTPGQGLQFLFEYFSETQRNKGNFPGRFSGRQFSNSRSEMNVSTLELGDSALYLCASSRPQAGGANEQFFGPGTRLTVL.

This clonotype was seen a few times. The chain carries TRBV7-7 and TRBJ2-3; D gene ambiguous. The germline CDR1 and CDR2 sequences are SSHAT and FNYEAQ (reference sequence). This CDR3 comprises 15 residues. Trimming removed 2 bases at V and 2 bases at J, with 11 bases between. The CDR3 loop is CASSLYPATTDTQYF. DNA for the CDR3: TGTGCCAGCAGCTTATACCCCGCAACCACAGATACGCAGTATTTT.

This clonotype was detected many times. The rearrangement joins TRBV4-2 to TRBJ2-7; 11 bases map to TRBD1. The trim removed 6 bases at V and 6 bases at J, leaving 4 bases unmatched. In germline, CDR1 is LGHNA, CDR2 YNFKEQ. The CDR3 loop spans 13 amino acids. The CDR3 is CASSAGTGGEQYF. CDR3 nucleotide sequence: TGTGCCAGCAGTGCCGGGACAGGGGGCGAGCAGTACTTC.

There are a few counts of this clonotype. CDR3 residues: CASRVKGYEQYF. The CDR3 DNA is TGTGCCAGCAGAGTTAAGGGGTACGAGCAGTACTTC. V is TRBV28 and J is TRBJ2-7; tentatively, D is TRBD1 (5 bases). This CDR3 region has 12 residues. V was cut by 6 bases and J by 4 bases, with 10 bases left in between. Germline loops: CDR1 MDHEN, CDR2 SYDVKM.

V gene TRBV20-1 combines with J gene TRBJ2-4, with 9 bases identical to TRBD2. TRBJ2-7 matches the DNA end more closely, so the J call is doubtful. The germline V gene has CDR1 DFQATT and CDR2 SNEGSKA (reference sequence). This CDR3 has 15 amino acids. CDR3 coding DNA: TGCAGTGCTGGAGCTAGCGGGAAGACCATGACCGAGCAGTACTTC. Protein product: CSAGASGKTMTEQYF.

This clonotype was seen only a few times. Given a much more abundant clone one base away, this may be a read error. The chain is built from TRBV7-9 and TRBJ2-1; D may correspond to TRBD1 or TRBD2 (5 bases each). The CDR3 is 11 residues long. Looked up from germline, CDR1 is SEHNR and CDR2 is FQNEAQ (reference sequence). The CDR3 reads CSSSRGDQVFF. The CDR3, as DNA: TGTTCCAGCTCTAGAGGGGACCAGGTGTTCTTC.

V and J are TRBV5-1 and TRBJ2-5; 9 nucleotides agree with TRBD1. Germline V CDR1 and CDR2: SGHRS, YFSETQ. The CDR3 has 14 amino acids. V shed 10 bases, J shed 5 bases, and the junction held 12 bases outside the gene matches. This chain's CDR3 is CAGNKDRGGETQYF. The DNA for the CDR3 is TGCGCCGGCAACAAGGACAGGGGTGGGGAGACCCAGTACTTC. Variable domain in full (rest from reference TRBV5-1 and TRBJ2-5): KAGVTQTPRYLIKTRGQQVTLSCSPISGHRSVSWYQQTPGQGLQFLFEYFSETQRNKGNFPGRFSGRQFSNSRSEMNVSTLELGDSALYLCAGNKDRGGETQYFGPGTRLLVL.

About this clonotype itself: One end of the junction does not line up with germline, which may come from a read error. CDR3 nucleotide sequence: TGTGCCGGCAGTTTATCGGGAGGTCATCTCTACGAGCAGTACTTC. It translates to CAGSLSGGHLYEQYF. The rearrangement links TRBV27 to TRBJ2-5; 7 bases agree with TRBD2. The assigned J gene may be wrong: the sequence end matches TRBJ2-7 better. The CDR3 contains 15 residues. Germline V gives CDR1 MNHEY, CDR2 SMNVEV (reference sequence).

This clonotype was counted a few times. The chain uses TRBV28 and TRBJ2-7, with a possible D match to TRBD2 (5 bases). CDR3 length: 14 amino acids. Trimming took off 3 bases at V and 2 bases at J, with 11 bases between the two ends. Per germline, CDR1 MDHEN and CDR2 SYDVKM. The CDR3 sequence: CASSFGLAPYEQYF. CDR3 nucleotide sequence: TGTGCCAGCAGTTTTGGTCTAGCCCCCTACGAGCAGTACTTC.

The chain combines TRBV28 with TRBJ2-3, with a possible D match to TRBD2 (5 bases). The CDR3 length is 13 residues. With 7 bases removed from V and 0 bases from J, the gap between germline ends came to 8 bases. Per the germline V gene, CDR1 is MDHEN and CDR2 is SYDVKM. The DNA of the CDR3 is TGTGCCAGCACCCAGCGGAGCACAGATACGCAGTATTTT. Protein sequence: CASTQRSTDTQYF. The complete variable domain, with remaining parts taken from reference TRBV28 and TRBJ2-3, reads DVKVTQSSRYLVKRTGEKVFLECVQDMDHENMFWYRQDPGLGLRLIYFSYDVKMKEKGDIPEGYSVSREKKERFSLILESASTNQTSMYLCASTQRSTDTQYFGPGTRLTVL.

This rearrangement joins TRBV20-1 to TRBJ1-2; TRBD1 might be the D (6 bases). CDR3 length equals 14 residues. The V gene lost 0 bases and the J gene lost 5 bases, with 13 bases spanning the gap. Germline loops: CDR1 DFQATT, CDR2 SNEGSKA (reference sequence). The CDR3 DNA follows: TGCAGTGCTAGAGATGATCAGGGGCCATATGGCTACACCTTC. Its translation is CSARDDQGPYGYTF.

The chain is built from TRBV6-1 and TRBJ2-1; possible D gene TRBD2, 7 bases. V shed 0 bases and J shed 7 bases, with 10 bases lying between them. The CDR3 covers 14 residues. CDR1 MNHNS and CDR2 SASEGT come from the germline V gene. The CDR3 protein is CASSEAGGRNEQFF. As DNA, the CDR3 is TGTGCCAGCAGTGAAGCGGGGGGGCGGAATGAGCAGTTCTTC.

The rearrangement joins TRBV9 to TRBJ2-7; unclear D gene. Germline V lookup: CDR1 SGDLS, CDR2 YYNGEE. The CDR3 totals 14 residues. V lost 4 bases to trimming and J lost 3 bases, with 14 bases between them. The CDR3 DNA is TGTGCCAGCAGCACCGGTATTATGGGCTACGAGCAGTACTTC. Translation: CASSTGIMGYEQYF.

This clonotype was found a few times. This rearrangement joins TRBV28 to TRBJ2-7; the D call may be TRBD1 or TRBD2 (5 bases each). This CDR3 contains 13 residues. V was clipped by 3 bases and J by 10 bases, with 16 bases between them. Germline CDR1 is MDHEN and CDR2 is SYDVKM. DNA for the CDR3: TGTGCCAGCAGTTTCTATCCTGGGACCGGACAGTACTTC. This codes for CASSFYPGTGQYF.

The CDR3 bases are TGTGCCAGCAGCTTGATGCAAAGGGGTGAGCAGTTCTTC. Its translation is CASSLMQRGEQFF. The V gene is TRBV13, the J gene TRBJ2-1; perhaps TRBD1 as D (5 bases). This CDR3 is 13 amino acids long. Germline V CDR1 and CDR2: PRHDT, FYEKMQ (reference sequence). V was cut by 3 bases and J by 9 bases, with 12 bases left in between.

This chain connects TRBV9 to TRBJ2-1, with TRBD2 matching over 9 bases. CDR3 length: 14 residues. Germline V CDR1 and CDR2: SGDLS, YYNGEE. After removal of 0 bases from V and 13 bases from J, the junction contained 8 bases not matched to a gene. CDR3 in DNA: TGTGCCAGCAGCGTAGACCAGGGGGGACTAGCCCAGTTCTTC. Residues: CASSVDQGGLAQFF.

This rearrangement joins TRBV20-1 to TRBJ2-1, with TRBD2 matching over 8 bases. Per germline, CDR1 DFQATT and CDR2 SNEGSKA (reference sequence). The CDR3 spans 15 residues. Germline trimming cut 7 bases from V and 6 bases from J; bases unmatched to any gene: 14. The CDR3, as DNA: TGCAGTGTACCGGGCATAGCGGGGCTTAGCAATGAGCAGTTCTTC. Amino acids: CSVPGIAGLSNEQFF.

This clonotype was counted between two and nine times. This sequence joins TRBV7-6 and TRBJ2-1; 10 bases align to TRBD2. J lost 4 bases, V lost 2 bases, and 5 bases had no gene match. The CDR3 extends over 16 amino acids. Looked up from germline, CDR1 is SGHVS and CDR2 is FNYEAQ. The CDR3 DNA is TGTGCCAGCAGCTTATACCTAGCGGGGGTTTACAATGAGCAGTTCTTC. It translates to CASSLYLAGVYNEQFF.

The chain employs TRBV27 and TRBJ1-2, with TRBD1 matching over 10 bases. J was trimmed by 0 bases and V by 2 bases; bases with no gene match: 9. In germline, CDR1 is MNHEY, CDR2 SMNVEV (reference sequence). This CDR3 region has 18 residues. The CDR3 DNA is TGTGCCAGCAGTTTACTCGGGACAGGGGCACTCTCTAACTATGGCTACACCTTC. It specifies CASSLLGTGALSNYGYTF.

J is TRBJ1-2 and V is TRBV29-1; no firm D call. Germline V gene data show CDR1 as SQVTM and CDR2 as ANQGSEA. V was pared by 6 bases and J by 8 bases, with 13 bases between. This CDR3 has 11 amino acids. CDR3 sequence: CSVQMGLGYTF. The CDR3 bases are TGCAGCGTACAAATGGGTTTGGGCTACACCTTC.

The rearrangement uses TRBV4-2 and TRBJ2-5; 12 nucleotides line up with TRBD2. The end of the DNA fits TRBJ2-7 better, so the J call may be wrong. Germline V lookup: CDR1 LGHNA, CDR2 YNFKEQ. There are 18 residues in the CDR3. This CDR3 reads CASSQEWGTSGRHYEQYF. The CDR3 DNA sequence: TGTGCCAGCAGCCAAGAATGGGGTACTAGCGGGAGGCACTACGAGCAGTACTTC.